Sequencing of this TCR beta chain was carried out in a study of T cells in Graves' hyperthyroidism and ophthalmopathy. This clonotype has ten or more counts. Looked up from germline, CDR1 is KGHSH and CDR2 is LQKENI. The CDR3 is 19 amino acids. The junction had 16 bases not matched to a gene; V was cut back by 0 bases and J by 5 bases. Amplified TCR beta CDR3 regions came from RNA transcripts. The TCR CDR3 was amplified in a first-round RT-PCR using the HTBI primer set. Via MiXCR, TCRdb re-called the multiplex PCR reads, giving one row per CDR3 protein. This sample yields roughly 550,000 distinct CDR3 sequences, of which about 16% are seen a single time; around 28% belongs to the top ten.

The material sequenced was blood. V gene TRBV18 combines with J gene TRBJ1-1, with 9 bases matching TRBD1. This TCR was recovered from a woman under 40 with Graves' ophthalmopathy. CDR3 protein: CASSPPATTLQGALTEAFF. The CDR3, as DNA: TGTGCCAGCTCACCACCGGCCACTACACTACAGGGGGCGTTGACTGAAGCTTTCTTT.